One and the same sample provided the 18 T cell receptor beta chains below, sequenced in a study of cytomegalovirus exposure and HLA in healthy donors. PCR involved 60 Vbeta and 13 Jbeta primers. The assay was immunoSEQ multiplex PCR, and TCRdb's table has in-frame clones only and misses some. The profile shows 120,000 or so clones, around 78% of them singletons. The sequenced sample was PBMCs. The origin of the receptors is a middle-aged woman in good health and CMV-seronegative.

V is TRBV5-4 and J is TRBJ1-1; D may be TRBD1 (5 bases). V lost 4 bases to trimming and J lost 3 bases, with 16 bases between them. The CDR3 is 15 residues long. Germline V lookup: CDR1 SGHNT, CDR2 YYREEE (reference sequence). The DNA of the CDR3 is TGTGCCAGCAGCGATCGAGGGGCGGGACACACTGAAGCTTTCTTT. It encodes CASSDRGAGHTEAFF.

The CDR3 DNA is TGTGCCAGCAGTCGAACGGGCCGGACTCGATCCTACAATGAGCAGTTCTTC. It codes for CASSRTGRTRSYNEQFF. The V call is TRBV28, the J call TRBJ2-1; a possible D gene is TRBD2 (5 bases). CDR3 length: 17 amino acids. V dropped 5 bases and J dropped 1 base, with 18 bases sitting between them. CDR1 is MDHEN and CDR2 is SYDVKM in the germline V gene.

The CDR3 is CASSLYAETTDTQYF. CDR3 bases: TGTGCCAGCAGCTTATATGCAGAAACCACAGATACGCAGTATTTT. The chain combines TRBV7-9 with TRBJ2-3; D ambiguous. The germline V and J ends were trimmed by 2 bases and 2 bases, with 11 bases remaining between them. CDR1 and CDR2 from the germline V gene are SEHNR and FQNEAQ (reference sequence). This CDR3 spans 15 amino acids. Variable domain in full (rest from reference TRBV7-9 and TRBJ2-3): DTGVSQNPRHKITKRGQNVTFRCDPISEHNRLYWYRQTLGQGPEFLTYFQNEAQLEKSRLLSDRFSAERPKGSFSTLEIQRTEQGDSAMYLCASSLYAETTDTQYFGPGTRLTVL.

The rearrangement links TRBV2 to TRBJ2-5, with 9 bases fitting TRBD1. CDR1 and CDR2 from the germline V gene are SNHLY and FYNNEI. With V trimmed by 6 bases and J by 3 bases, 2 bases remained unmatched. The CDR3 has 13 amino acids. DNA for the CDR3: TGTGCCAGCAGACGGGACAGGGAAGAGACCCAGTACTTC. It is translated as CASRRDREETQYF.

The chain combines TRBV4-2 with TRBJ2-5; the match to TRBD1 covers 8 bases. Unmatched junction bases numbered 17, after V lost 3 bases and J lost 5 bases. There are 18 residues in the CDR3. CDR1 is LGHNA, CDR2 YNFKEQ, per germline. The CDR3 is CASSHPLLRTGRKETQYF. The CDR3 DNA follows: TGTGCCAGCAGCCACCCACTACTTAGGACAGGGCGGAAGGAGACCCAGTACTTC.

This clone has just a few counts. The chain combines TRBV19 with TRBJ1-1; TRBD1 might be the D (5 bases). Trimming cost V 6 bases and J 1 base, with 9 bases left between them. CDR3 size: 13 residues. From germline, CDR1 is LNHDA and CDR2 SQIVND (reference sequence). Here the CDR3 DNA reads TGTGCCAGTAGCCCACAGGCGAACACTGAAGCTTTCTTT. This encodes CASSPQANTEAFF.

The chain carries TRBV6-5 and TRBJ2-7; 7 nucleotides match TRBD2. Germline loops: CDR1 MNHEY, CDR2 SVGAGI. V was clipped by 7 bases and J by 0 bases; unmatched bases: 3. CDR3 length: 13 residues. Here the CDR3 DNA reads TGTGCCAGCAAACGCGGGAGCTCCTACGAGCAGTACTTC. It encodes CASKRGSSYEQYF.

This clone appeared once. The chain uses TRBV5-1 and TRBJ2-7; 8 bases map to TRBD2. CDR3 length: 16 residues. CDR1 is SGHRS and CDR2 is YFSETQ in the germline V gene. Losses at the gene ends were 0 bases for V and 2 bases for J; bases not matched to a gene: 7. CDR3 region: CASSLAGGRFTYEQYF. In DNA form, the CDR3 reads TGCGCCAGCAGCTTGGCCGGCGGGAGGTTCACCTACGAGCAGTACTTC. Filled out from reference TRBV5-1 and TRBJ2-7, the complete variable domain reads KAGVTQTPRYLIKTRGQQVTLSCSPISGHRSVSWYQQTPGQGLQFLFEYFSETQRNKGNFPGRFSGRQFSNSRSEMNVSTLELGDSALYLCASSLAGGRFTYEQYFGPGTRLTVT.

J is TRBJ1-3 and V is TRBV7-9; TRBD1 matches at 7 bases. Trimming cost V 1 base and J 2 bases; bases outside gene matches: 8. In germline, CDR1 is SEHNR, CDR2 FQNEAQ (reference sequence). There are 17 residues in the CDR3. Here the CDR3 reads CASSLDPGQEAGNTIYF. Written as DNA, the CDR3 is TGTGCCAGCAGCTTAGACCCCGGACAGGAGGCTGGAAACACCATATATTTT.

This clone showed up just once. This chain uses TRBV7-3 with TRBJ2-1, with TRBD2 matching 8 bases. The CDR3 runs to 16 residues. The germline V gene encodes CDR1 SGHTA and CDR2 FQGTGA. V was clipped by 5 bases and J by 10 bases; unmatched bases: 16. Here the CDR3 reads CASSATSLAGGGEQFF. The DNA for the CDR3 is TGTGCCAGCAGCGCCACGTCTCTTGCGGGAGGTGGCGAGCAGTTCTTC.

The rearrangement links TRBV19 to TRBJ2-2; 9 positions match TRBD2. Germline V CDR1 and CDR2: LNHDA, SQIVND (reference sequence). The CDR3 contains 14 residues. V shed 7 bases and J 6 bases; nucleotides not matched to a gene: 6. The CDR3 sequence is CASIGSGRSGELFF. The CDR3 DNA reads TGTGCCAGTATCGGTAGCGGGAGATCCGGGGAGCTGTTTTTT.

The chain employs TRBV28 and TRBJ1-6; 8 bases map to TRBD1. The CDR3 has 14 amino acids. Trimming cost V 6 bases and J 6 bases; bases outside gene matches: 4. Germline lookup yields CDR1 MDHEN and CDR2 SYDVKM. This CDR3 reads CASRRTGINSPLHF. DNA of the CDR3: TGTGCCAGCAGGCGGACAGGGATTAATTCACCCCTCCACTTT.

V and J are TRBV5-4 and TRBJ2-2; weak D call: TRBD2 (6 bases). The V gene's germline CDR1 is SGHNT and CDR2 YYREEE (reference sequence). V gave up 4 bases and J gave up 0 bases, with 13 bases separating them. This CDR3 has 16 amino acids. The CDR3 reads CASSPNSGSNTGELFF. CDR3 bases: TGTGCCAGCAGCCCTAACAGCGGGTCGAACACCGGGGAGCTGTTTTTT.

V and J are TRBV7-3 and TRBJ2-2, with a tentative D call TRBD1 (7 bases). This CDR3 is built from 15 residues. V lost 5 bases to trimming and J lost 7 bases, with 17 bases between them. CDR1 is SGHTA, CDR2 FQGTGA, per germline. The CDR3 spells CASSRSGTAGGELFF. In DNA form, the CDR3 reads TGTGCCAGCAGCCGCTCCGGGACAGCGGGCGGGGAGCTGTTTTTT.

V usage is TRBV7-9 and J usage is TRBJ2-1, with 9 nucleotides matching TRBD1. The junction had 17 bases not matched to a gene; V was cut back by 5 bases and J by 9 bases. CDR1 and CDR2 from the germline V gene are SEHNR and FQNEAQ (reference sequence). This CDR3 contains 17 residues. CDR3 residues: CASSRSRDRDFGGEQFF. CDR3 sequence (DNA): TGTGCCAGCAGCCGGAGCCGGGACAGGGATTTCGGTGGTGAGCAGTTCTTC. The full variable domain, its missing parts supplied by reference TRBV7-9 and TRBJ2-1, is DTGVSQNPRHKITKRGQNVTFRCDPISEHNRLYWYRQTLGQGPEFLTYFQNEAQLEKSRLLSDRFSAERPKGSFSTLEIQRTEQGDSAMYLCASSRSRDRDFGGEQFFGPGTRLTVL.

This sequence joins TRBV7-9 and TRBJ2-3, with 9 bases fitting TRBD2. After removal of 6 bases from V and 5 bases from J, the junction contained 6 bases not matched to a gene. Germline CDR1 is SEHNR and CDR2 is FQNEAQ (reference sequence). This CDR3 is built from 14 residues. Here the CDR3 reads CASSIAGVGDTQYF. DNA of the CDR3: TGTGCCAGCAGTATAGCGGGAGTGGGAGATACGCAGTATTTT.

The chain joins TRBV5-5 to TRBJ1-6; D remains ambiguous. V gave up 0 bases and J gave up 4 bases, with 8 bases separating them. Germline assignment: CDR1 SGHKS and CDR2 YYEKEE (reference sequence). The CDR3 length is 15 residues. CDR3 amino acids: CASSLVPRYNSPLHF. The CDR3 nucleotides are TGTGCCAGCAGCTTGGTCCCCAGGTATAATTCACCCCTCCACTTT.

This clone has more than one count but fewer than ten. The chain recombines TRBV5-1 with TRBJ2-2; 9 bases agree with TRBD2. CDR1 is SGHRS and CDR2 is YFSETQ in the germline V gene. This CDR3 has 14 amino acids. The V segment lost 2 bases and the J segment 6 bases; nucleotides outside the gene matches: 2. The CDR3 reads CASSFSGSAGELFF. DNA of the CDR3: TGCGCCAGCAGCTTTAGCGGGAGCGCCGGGGAGCTGTTTTTT. Combining the CDR3 with reference TRBV5-1 and TRBJ2-2 gives the whole variable domain KAGVTQTPRYLIKTRGQQVTLSCSPISGHRSVSWYQQTPGQGLQFLFEYFSETQRNKGNFPGRFSGRQFSNSRSEMNVSTLELGDSALYLCASSFSGSAGELFFGEGSRLTVL.